Shown below are 8 T cell receptor beta chains from a single sample sequenced in a study of T cells in Graves' hyperthyroidism and ophthalmopathy (dated by TCRdb to about 2019). Libraries came from multiplex PCR. TCRdb names Illumina HiSeq 2000 as the instrument used. The TCR beta CDR3 regions were amplified from the RNA transcripts. The first round of RT-PCR for the TCR CDR3 was performed with the HTBI primer set and the Qiagen OneStep RT-PCR kit. TCRdb handled the public reads itself, with Q25 trimming in fastp and clone calling in MiXCR, and kept productive beta chains. Each record represents a unique CDR3 protein, reported with the most common genes and DNA among its rows. Recorded for this sample are a few hundred thousand distinct CDR3 sequences; about 45% of them occurred a single time. Around 7.7% of the sample goes to the ten largest clones. Source material: peripheral blood or thyroid tissue (not recorded which). The receptors were gathered from a young woman with Graves' hyperthyroidism.

The genes are TRBV7-2 and TRBJ1-2, with 8 bases matching TRBD1. The junction had 9 bases not matched to a gene; V was cut back by 1 base and J by 8 bases. The CDR3 has 15 amino acids. CDR1 and CDR2 from the germline V gene are SGHTA and FQGNSA. The CDR3 DNA follows: TGTGCCAGCAGCTTAGATACAGGGGGGTTTTACGGCTACACCTTC. Residues: CASSLDTGGFYGYTF.

This chain joins TRBV7-9 and TRBJ1-4; 7 bases are shared with TRBD1. This CDR3 spans 14 amino acids. Trimming at V came to 6 bases and at J to 6 bases, leaving 7 bases not matched to a gene. Germline V gene sequence: CDR1 SEHNR, CDR2 FQNEAQ (reference sequence). The CDR3 is CASRLGGTDEKLFF. The CDR3 DNA is TGTGCCAGCAGATTGGGGGGGACAGATGAAAAACTGTTTTTT. Full variable domain (missing parts from reference TRBV7-9 and TRBJ1-4): DTGVSQNPRHKITKRGQNVTFRCDPISEHNRLYWYRQTLGQGPEFLTYFQNEAQLEKSRLLSDRFSAERPKGSFSTLEIQRTEQGDSAMYLCASRLGGTDEKLFFGSGTQLSVL.

In this sample, this clonotype turned up a few times. V gene TRBV6-5 combines with J gene TRBJ2-3, with 8 bases aligning to TRBD2. The germline V gene has CDR1 MNHEY and CDR2 SVGAGI. The CDR3 is 15 amino acids. V was clipped by 2 bases and J by 10 bases; unmatched bases: 11. This CDR3 is CASSYDSGVPVPQYF. The CDR3 DNA reads as TGTGCCAGCAGTTACGATAGCGGGGTCCCAGTTCCGCAGTATTTT.

In its sample, this clonotype was seen many times. The CDR3 reads CSARDLTNRDRGNQPQHF. The CDR3 region has the DNA TGCAGTGCTAGAGATCTGACGAACCGGGACAGGGGAAATCAGCCCCAGCATTTT. The chain recombines TRBV20-1 with TRBJ1-5; 10 nucleotides line up with TRBD1. V lost 0 bases to trimming and J lost 4 bases; unmatched junction nucleotides: 12. This CDR3 comprises 18 residues. Germline CDR1 reads DFQATT; CDR2 reads SNEGSKA (reference sequence).

The chain carries TRBV7-9 and TRBJ1-2, with TRBD1 identical over 7 bases. The CDR3 length is 15 residues. J lost 7 bases, V lost 3 bases, and 11 bases had no gene match. Germline loops: CDR1 SEHNR, CDR2 FQNEAQ (reference sequence). CDR3 in amino acids: CASSLGQGGAGGYTF. CDR3 DNA sequence: TGTGCCAGCAGCTTGGGACAAGGGGGCGCAGGTGGCTACACCTTC.

This clonotype has only a few counts. This chain connects TRBV6-2 or TRBV6-3 to TRBJ2-7, with D hard to call. The germline V gene encodes CDR1 MNHEY and CDR2 SVGEGT. The CDR3 runs to 16 residues. The V gene lost 0 bases and the J gene lost 4 bases, with 16 bases spanning the gap. Written as DNA, the CDR3 is TGTGCCAGCAGTTACTCGAGGCGGCCCCGGTATTACGAGCAGTACTTC. Amino acid sequence: CASSYSRRPRYYEQYF.

The chain employs TRBV6-5 and TRBJ1-5; 9 nucleotides line up with TRBD1. J was trimmed by 7 bases and V by 5 bases; bases with no gene match: 3. This CDR3 contains 13 residues. In germline, CDR1 is MNHEY, CDR2 SVGAGI. The DNA for the CDR3 is TGTGCCAGCAGTGGGACAGGGACCCAGCCCCAGCATTTT. Amino acid sequence: CASSGTGTQPQHF.

The gene calls are TRBV29-1 and TRBJ2-7; D gene uncertain. CDR3 length: 10 amino acids. Germline V gene data show CDR1 as SQVTM and CDR2 as ANQGSEA. V was trimmed by 4 bases and J by 4 bases, leaving 5 bases between them. For the CDR3, the DNA is TGCAGCGTTGTAGAGTACGAGCAGTACTTC. It is translated as CSVVEYEQYF.